This TCR beta chain derives from a study of blood T cell repertoires in COVID-19. Study at large: COVID-19 samples from acute and convalescent phases originated in the United States, Italy and Spain. Sources were T cells, B-cell-depleted T cells, or PBMCs; the material itself was cDNA or gDNA.

Germline-derived CDR1 and CDR2 are LNHDA and SQIVND (reference sequence). The CDR3 consists of 13 residues. V shed 8 bases and J 4 bases; nucleotides not matched to a gene: 6. Per the original data handling: Nucleated cell counts were estimated from reference gene primer amplification. Generated by immunoSEQ multiplex PCR, the TCRdb table keeps only in-frame clones and is missing some. The DNA gave D and trimming, while V, J and clone size come from that table. The profile shows about 180,000 clones, about 85% of them singletons. This TCR came from a woman of 80 years or more with acute or convalescent COVID-19. V gene TRBV19 combines with J gene TRBJ2-3; 7 bases fit TRBD1. The sequenced material came from peripheral blood. In DNA, the CDR3 is TGTGCCAGTGGACAGGCAGGGGCAGATACGCAGTATTTT. Amino acids: CASGQAGADTQYF. The variable domain in full, completed from reference TRBV19 and TRBJ2-3, reads DGGITQSPKYLFRKEGQNVTLSCEQNLNHDAMYWYRQDPGQGLRLIYYSQIVNDFQKGDIAEGYSVSREKKESFPLTVTSAQKNPTAFYLCASGQAGADTQYFGPGTRLTVL.